This entry lists 21 T cell receptor beta chains sequenced from one sample in a study of T cell repertoires in cytomegalovirus infection. In TCRdb, the reads were re-called with MiXCR into one record per CDR3 protein. The table lists about 260,000 distinct CDR3 sequences, approximately 9% of them singletons. Sequencing was carried out using PBMCs. These receptors originate from a human donor in good health (CMV status not recorded). Some clones in this sample may be carry-over from other donors' samples.

This clonotype was picked up many times. The chain links TRBV11-2 to TRBJ2-1; 8 bases fit TRBD1. V shed 5 bases and J 5 bases; nucleotides not matched to a gene: 5. This CDR3 has 14 residues. The germline V gene encodes CDR1 SGHAT and CDR2 FQNNGV. The CDR3 DNA sequence: TGTGCCAGCAGCCCTCAGACAGGGGACAATGAGCAGTTCTTC. Protein sequence: CASSPQTGDNEQFF.

The chain employs TRBV28 and TRBJ2-1, with 10 bases lining up with TRBD1. This CDR3 is 15 amino acids long. After removal of 3 bases from V and 7 bases from J, the junction contained 6 bases not matched to a gene. CDR1 and CDR2 (germline): MDHEN, SYDVKM. CDR3 residues: CASSFVDRGKNEQFF. The CDR3 DNA reads as TGTGCCAGCAGTTTCGTGGACAGGGGGAAGAATGAGCAGTTCTTC.

Here the CDR3 reads CASSTGVDTQYF. CDR3 coding DNA: TGTGCCAGCAGTACAGGGGTGGATACGCAGTATTTT. The chain combines TRBV12-3 or TRBV12-4 with TRBJ2-3, with TRBD1 matching 7 bases. The CDR3 contains 12 residues. The V gene end was trimmed by 5 bases and the J gene end by 6 bases; junction bases not matched to a gene: 2.

Details on this clonotype: Lacking the conserved final phenylalanine or tryptophan, this CDR3 likely reflects a read error. The rearrangement joins TRBV27 to TRBJ1-1, with 10 positions matching TRBD1. The junction had 3 bases not matched to a gene; V was cut back by 4 bases and J by 7 bases. The CDR3 contains 13 residues. Germline-derived CDR1 and CDR2 are MNHEY and SMNVEV (reference sequence). CDR3 bases: TGTGCCAGCAGTTCGACAGGGGGCATTGAAGCTTTCCTT. It encodes CASSSTGGIEAFL.

This clonotype was detected many times. The chain couples TRBV5-5 to TRBJ2-5; D is unclear. CDR1 is SGHKS, CDR2 YYEKEE, per germline (reference sequence). The CDR3 has 13 amino acids. The V and J ends lost 2 bases and 5 bases respectively, with 10 bases between them. The CDR3 here is CASSFSRTETQYF. The DNA of the CDR3 is TGTGCCAGCAGCTTCTCTAGAACGGAGACCCAGTACTTC. Full variable domain (outside the CDR3, taken from reference TRBV5-5 and TRBJ2-5): DAGVTQSPTHLIKTRGQQVTLRCSPISGHKSVSWYQQVLGQGPQFIFQYYEKEERGRGNFPDRFSARQFPNYSSELNVNALLLGDSALYLCASSFSRTETQYFGPGTRLLVL.

The chain carries TRBV20-1 and TRBJ2-7, with 9 bases identical to TRBD2. Trimming removed 6 bases from V and 0 bases from J; junction bases left unmatched: 6. Germline assignment: CDR1 DFQATT and CDR2 SNEGSKA (reference sequence). This CDR3 comprises 14 residues. The CDR3 loop is CSALTSGSSYEQYF. DNA for the CDR3: TGCAGTGCGCTGACTAGCGGAAGCTCCTACGAGCAGTACTTC.

This chain uses TRBV7-2 with TRBJ1-6; 8 positions match TRBD1. The CDR3 runs to 15 residues. CDR1 is SGHTA, CDR2 FQGNSA, per germline. The trim removed 2 bases at V and 6 bases at J, leaving 3 bases unmatched. The CDR3 protein is CASSLQGAVNSPLHF. The CDR3 DNA sequence: TGTGCCAGCAGCTTACAGGGGGCGGTTAATTCACCCCTCCACTTT.

The V gene is TRBV6-2 or TRBV6-3, the J gene TRBJ2-4; a weak D match, TRBD1 (6 bases). This CDR3 is 13 amino acids long. V lost 3 bases and J lost 6, with 9 bases in between. The germline V gene has CDR1 MNHEY and CDR2 SVGEGT. CDR3 residues: CASSYTRGNIQYF. DNA of the CDR3: TGTGCCAGCAGTTATACCAGGGGAAACATTCAGTACTTC.

This clonotype was counted at least ten times. The chain links TRBV20-1 to TRBJ2-2, with a tentative D call TRBD2 (6 bases). Germline values: CDR1 DFQATT, CDR2 SNEGSKA (reference sequence). This CDR3 has 12 residues. V lost 5 bases and J lost 7, with 11 bases in between. CDR3 nucleotide sequence: TGCAGTGCTGGGGGGATGGTCGGGGAGCTGTTTTTT. Residues: CSAGGMVGELFF.

This clonotype was detected many times. V and J are TRBV6-5 and TRBJ1-1, with 7 bases aligning to TRBD1. Germline V lookup: CDR1 MNHEY, CDR2 SVGAGI. The junction had 7 bases not matched to a gene; V was cut back by 2 bases and J by 4 bases. The CDR3 spans 15 residues. The CDR3 region has the DNA TGTGCCAGCAGTTACGAAGGGGGCGCCGGCACTGAAGCTTTCTTT. It specifies CASSYEGGAGTEAFF.

This clonotype was picked up many times. The chain has TRBV6-5 and TRBJ2-5; D is possibly TRBD2 (5 bases). The CDR3 length is 17 residues. Trimming pared 6 bases from V and 1 base from J, leaving 21 bases between. CDR1 and CDR2 (germline): MNHEY, SVGAGI. The CDR3 reads CASRGLPLTTPQETQYF. CDR3 nucleotides: TGTGCCAGCAGGGGGTTGCCTCTGACTACTCCCCAAGAGACCCAGTACTTC.

The chain uses TRBV12-5 and TRBJ2-6; no clear D. Trimming cost V 3 bases and J 0 bases, with 6 bases left between them. This CDR3 is 15 amino acids long. Germline V gives CDR1 LGHNT, CDR2 FRNRAP. The DNA for the CDR3 is TGTGCTAGTGGTTTTCCCCTCTCTGGGGCCAACGTCCTGACTTTC. It specifies CASGFPLSGANVLTF.

This clonotype was found many times. The chain carries TRBV7-2 and TRBJ2-7, with 10 positions matching TRBD1. The germline V gene encodes CDR1 SGHTA and CDR2 FQGNSA. This CDR3 region has 17 residues. V trimming: 4 bases; J trimming: 6 bases; junction bases outside the gene matches: 15. CDR3: CASSSRDRGLGGREQYF. The DNA for the CDR3 is TGTGCCAGCAGCTCCCGGGACAGGGGACTCGGCGGGCGCGAGCAGTACTTC.

This clonotype was detected ten times or more. The rearrangement links TRBV15 to TRBJ2-3; D may match TRBD1 or TRBD2 (5 bases each). Germline V gene lookup returns CDR1 LNHNV and CDR2 YYDKDF (reference sequence). Deletions cut 3 bases from V and 0 bases from J, with 10 bases between. This CDR3 has 15 residues. CDR3: CATSSGTLSTDTQYF. For the CDR3, the DNA is TGTGCCACCAGCAGCGGGACGCTTAGCACAGATACGCAGTATTTT.

At least ten counts were recorded for this clonotype. The chain couples TRBV7-2 to TRBJ2-3; 9 bases are a match to TRBD1. The ends lost 4 bases at V and 5 bases at J; junction bases unmatched: 10. The CDR3 is 16 amino acids. Germline CDR1 reads SGHTA; CDR2 reads FQGNSA. The CDR3 protein is CASSSRTGASGDTQYF. The CDR3 bases are TGTGCCAGCAGCTCCCGGACAGGGGCCTCTGGAGATACGCAGTATTTT.

The chain has TRBV7-2 and TRBJ2-7; TRBD2 matches 7 bases. The CDR3 has 15 residues. V shed 6 bases, J shed 2 bases, and the junction held 10 bases outside the gene matches. The germline V gene encodes CDR1 SGHTA and CDR2 FQGNSA. The CDR3 DNA reads as TGTGCCAGCAGGAAGGGGCCTAGCGGTACCTACGAGCAGTACTTC. Encoded protein: CASRKGPSGTYEQYF.

The V and J genes are TRBV27 and TRBJ2-7; 12 bases align to TRBD1. Per the germline V gene, CDR1 is MNHEY and CDR2 is SMNVEV (reference sequence). The V and J ends lost 3 bases and 7 bases, in that order; junction bases with no gene match: 4. The CDR3 length is 14 residues. For the CDR3, the DNA is TGTGCCAGCAGTTTGGGACAGGGGGCAGAAGAGCAGTACTTC. Its protein is CASSLGQGAEEQYF.

This clonotype was counted between two and nine times. The V gene is TRBV10-3, the J gene TRBJ1-1; D is uncertain. Trimming removed 0 bases at V and 11 bases at J, with 13 bases between. The CDR3 totals 13 residues. Germline V CDR1 and CDR2: ENHRY, SYGVKD. The CDR3 spells CAISESSASDAFF. DNA of the CDR3: TGTGCCATCAGTGAGTCGTCGGCCTCGGATGCTTTCTTT.

This clonotype was counted only a few times. The V gene is TRBV18, the J gene TRBJ2-7; D tentatively fits TRBD1 or TRBD2 (5 bases each). Trimming left V 4 bases short and J 5 bases short, with 18 bases between. The V gene's germline CDR1 is KGHSH and CDR2 LQKENI. The CDR3 has 15 amino acids. The chain's CDR3 is CASSRTGTFGHEQYF. The CDR3 DNA follows: TGTGCCAGCTCACGAACCGGGACCTTTGGGCACGAGCAGTACTTC.

This clonotype qualifies as medium-sized. The chain uses TRBV7-2 and TRBJ1-1, with D maybe TRBD1 (6 bases). The CDR3 is 16 amino acids. Germline loops: CDR1 SGHTA, CDR2 FQGNSA. V was trimmed by 5 bases and J by 4 bases, leaving 20 bases between them. CDR3 in DNA: TGTGCCAGCAGCCCTCGAGGGGGGGGTTTTAGCACTGAAGCTTTCTTT. Protein product: CASSPRGGGFSTEAFF.

This clonotype was counted many times. DNA of the CDR3: TGTGCCAGCAGCGCGGACAGGGTCTCTGGGGCCAACGTCCTGACTTTC. Amino acid sequence: CASSADRVSGANVLTF. V and J are TRBV7-2 and TRBJ2-6; 8 positions agree with TRBD1. The germline V gene encodes CDR1 SGHTA and CDR2 FQGNSA. This CDR3 comprises 16 residues. V lost 5 bases and J lost 0; bases outside the gene matches: 3.